The present entry profiles one TCR beta chain with its context. V gave up 4 bases and J gave up 2 bases; unmatched junction bases: 3. Looked up from germline, CDR1 is SGHDT and CDR2 is YYEEEE. CDR3 length equals 14 residues. This record comes from a study of cytomegalovirus exposure and HLA in healthy donors. PCR primers comprised 60 Vbeta and 13 Jbeta primers. Libraries were prepared by immunoSEQ multiplex PCR; TCRdb keeps only in-frame clonotypes and omits some of them. The sample carries roughly 150,000 clones, roughly 72% recorded once. The sequenced sample consisted of PBMCs. The chain carries TRBV5-6 and TRBJ2-7; 10 bases are a match to TRBD2. This TCR came from a man aged 35 to 55 in good health and CMV-seronegative. The DNA of the CDR3 is TGTGCCAGCAGCAACGGACTAGCGGCCTACGAGCAGTACGTC. Translating it yields CASSNGLAAYEQYV.